Shown below are 2 T cell receptor beta chains from a single sample sequenced in a study of spatial heterogeneity in lung cancer. Indicated time point: sample taken at primary tumor resection. Unsorted whole RNA from tumor, nontumor lung or frozen PBMC underwent sequencing. Using its own MiXCR run on the 5' RACE reads, TCRdb lists one record per CDR3 protein. The sample lists some 100,000 distinct CDR3 sequences; approximately 12% were seen once. The sequencing here drew on PBMCs, taken at surgery. These receptors were taken from a male donor with early-stage non-small cell lung cancer.

The chain recombines TRBV7-2 with TRBJ2-5; 11 bases agree with TRBD2. The J segment lost 5 bases and the V segment lost 6 bases, leaving 11 bases of the junction unmatched. This CDR3 has 16 residues. Germline CDR1 and CDR2: SGHTA and FQGNSA. CDR3 coding DNA: TGTGCCAGCAGTTCCCCGACTAGCGGGACGGTGGAGACCCAGTACTTC. Translating it yields CASSSPTSGTVETQYF.

The chain uses TRBV5-4 and TRBJ2-7; TRBD2 agrees at 15 bases. The length of the CDR3 is 18 residues. Germline CDR1 is SGHNT and CDR2 is YYREEE (reference sequence). Unmatched junction bases numbered 4, after V lost 0 bases and J lost 0 bases. The CDR3 coding sequence is TGTGCCAGCAGCTTGGATCCGGGACTAGCGGGAGGCTCCTACGAGCAGTACTTC. Amino acid sequence: CASSLDPGLAGGSYEQYF.